These T cell receptor beta chains were read from a single sample in a study of cytomegalovirus exposure and HLA in healthy donors. TCRdb keeps only in-frame clones here, not all; method: immunoSEQ multiplex PCR. The sample gives around 250,000 clones, 85% to 95% of which show up once; 1.7% is in the top ten. The source material was PBMCs. Receptors were obtained from a girl aged 2 to 10 in good health and CMV-seronegative. CDR3s include the opening cysteine and the closing phenylalanine or tryptophan. Each record gives: J gene, D gene, clone size, V gene, CDR3 DNA, CDR3 protein. A D gene is named only where the DNA matches it firmly. Clone size is given for some rows only: seen once, a few or many times, or a class if the clone is expanded.

TRBJ1-5 - once TRBV19 TGTGCCAGTAGTATAAGAGGGAACAATCAGCCCCAGCATTTT CASSIRGNNQPQHF
TRBJ1-2 TRBD1 once TRBV19 TGTGCCAGTGCCGGGACAGGACTTAACTATGGCTACACCTTC CASAGTGLNYGYTF
TRBJ2-7 TRBD1 - TRBV27 TGTGCCAGCAGCCAGCCGGGACAGGGAAGCGAGCAGTACTTC CASSQPGQGSEQYF
TRBJ1-6 - - TRBV19 TGTGCCTCGGCGGTGTATAATTCACCCCTCCACTTT CASAVYNSPLHF
TRBJ2-5 - - TRBV29-1 TGCAGCTTCAGGCCTTACCAAGAGACCCAGTACTTC CSFRPYQETQYF
TRBJ2-7 TRBD2 - TRBV10-3 TGTGCCATCAGTGACAGGAGGCTAGCGGGGGATAACGAGCAGTACTTC CAISDRRLAGDNEQYF
TRBJ2-7 TRBD2 - TRBV10-2 TGCGCCAGCAACCCTAGCGGGGTGTCCTACGAGCAGTACTTC CASNPSGVSYEQYF
TRBJ2-2 TRBD2 - TRBV9 TGTGCCAGCAGCGTAGGAGGGTGGACTAGCGGGACGAACACCGGGGAGCTGTTTTTT CASSVGGWTSGTNTGELFF
TRBJ2-3 - - TRBV30 TGTGCCTGGAAGTACAGCCCCTGGGTCACAGATACGCAGTATTTT CAWKYSPWVTDTQYF
TRBJ1-6 - - TRBV6-1 TGTGCCAGTGTTAACTCCTATAATTCACCCCTCCACTTT CASVNSYNSPLHF
TRBJ2-3 TRBD2 - TRBV4-1 TGCGCCAGCAGCCAAGAGGGGACTAGCCCTACGCAGTATTTT CASSQEGTSPTQYF
TRBJ2-7 TRBD2 - TRBV6-9 TGTGCCAGCAGTTATTCTACTAGCGGCTCAACCTACGAGCAGTACTTC CASSYSTSGSTYEQYF
TRBJ1-1 - - TRBV30 TGTGCCTGGAGCCCGGGGGGGACTGAAGCTTTCTTT CAWSPGGTEAFF
TRBJ2-1 - - TRBV11-2 TGTGCCAGCAATCAGAACTACAATGAGCAGTTCTTC CASNQNYNEQFF
TRBJ2-5 TRBD1 - TRBV4-1 TGCGCCAGCAGCCGGGACAGCTCACAAGAGACCCAGTACTTC CASSRDSSQETQYF
TRBJ2-1 TRBD2 - TRBV5-1 TGCGCCAGCAGCCTACCATCCCTAGCGGGAGGGCCTAATGAGCAGTTCTTC CASSLPSLAGGPNEQFF
TRBJ2-2 - - TRBV7-8 TGTGCCTGCAGGGGGGGGATAAACACCGGGGAGCTGTTTTTT CACRGGINTGELFF
TRBJ2-7 TRBD2 - TRBV5-1 TGCGCCAGCAGCGTGACTAGCGGGAGCGCCTACGAGCAGTACTTC CASSVTSGSAYEQYF
TRBJ2-1 TRBD2 - TRBV27 TGTGCCAGCACCAATAAGGGACTAGCGGGAGATGAGCAGTTCTTC CASTNKGLAGDEQFF
TRBJ2-1 - few TRBV27 TGTGCCAGCAGTCCCCGGGTGTACAATGAGCAGTTCTTC CASSPRVYNEQFF
TRBJ2-3 TRBD2 - TRBV19 TGTGCCAGTAAAACGGCGGGAGCAGATACGCAGTATTTT CASKTAGADTQYF
TRBJ1-1 - few TRBV5-4 TGTGCCAGCAGCTTGTGGAGTAACACTGAAGCTTTCTTT CASSLWSNTEAFF
TRBJ2-7 - - TRBV6-5 TGTGCCAGCAGGAACATATACGAGCAGTACTTC CASRNIYEQYF
TRBJ1-3 TRBD1 - TRBV14 TGTGCCAGCAGCTACGGACAGGGAGGAAACACCATATATTTT CASSYGQGGNTIYF
TRBJ1-1 - - TRBV21-1 TGTGCCAGCAGCCACACAGGGACCCCTGAAGCTTTCTTT CASSHTGTPEAFF
TRBJ2-7 TRBD1 - TRBV5-3 TGTGCCAGAAGCTTGAGGGACAGGGGATACGAGCAGTACTTC CARSLRDRGYEQYF
TRBJ1-1 - - TRBV10-3 TGTGCCATGGCAGCGAAGAACACTGAAGCTTTCTTT CAMAAKNTEAFF
TRBJ2-1 - - TRBV6-1 TGTGCCAGCAGTGTACGGGGGTCAAATGAGCAGTTCTTC CASSVRGSNEQFF
TRBJ2-3 - few TRBV4-2 TGTGCCAGCAGCCAAGAGTTGGGGTTCCTGTGGGAGACAGATACGCAGTATTTT CASSQELGFLWETDTQYF